These T cell receptor beta chains were read from a single sample in a study of T cells in Graves' hyperthyroidism and ophthalmopathy. Using its own MiXCR run on the multiplex PCR reads, TCRdb lists one record per CDR3 protein. Altogether about 380,000 distinct CDR3 sequences are present, roughly 13% being singletons, with the ten largest covering around 20%. The sample comprised blood. These receptors originate from a man aged 30-40 years with Graves' hyperthyroidism that later progressed to Graves' ophthalmopathy. CDR3s include the opening cysteine and the closing phenylalanine or tryptophan. Each record gives: clone size, J gene, V gene, D gene, CDR3 DNA, CDR3 protein. D genes are given only for firm matches. Clone size is shown for a subset of rows, as once, few, many or a class of expanded clone.

>.|TRBJ2-5|TRBV5-1|.
TGCGCCAGCAGCTTTGAGGGCGGAGAGACCCAGTACTTC
CASSFEGGETQYF
>many|TRBJ2-3|TRBV7-2|.
TGTGCCAGCAGCTTGCCCCTGGCGGGGGCCCCCACAGATACGCAGTATTTT
CASSLPLAGAPTDTQYF
>many|TRBJ1-1|TRBV6-1|.
TGTGCCAGCAGTGGGAACATGCACACTGAAGCTTTCTTT
CASSGNMHTEAFF
>.|TRBJ1-5|TRBV20-1|.
TGCAGTGCTAGAGGGGGGGGGCCAGATTCTCAGCCCCAGCATTTT
CSARGGGPDSQPQHF
>few|TRBJ1-1|TRBV9|.
TGTGCCAGCAGCGTAGAACAGCAAACTGAAGCTTTCTTT
CASSVEQQTEAFF
>many|TRBJ2-7|TRBV3-1|.
TGTGCCAGCAATGATCCAGGCTATGCTTTATACGAGCAGTACTTC
CASNDPGYALYEQYF
>many|TRBJ1-1|TRBV6-2/TRBV6-3|.
TGTGCCAGCAGTTACATGTCTGAAGCTTTCTTT
CASSYMSEAFF
>.|TRBJ2-1|TRBV5-1|.
TGCGCCAGCAGCTACAGGGAATACGGATCTACCTACAATGAGCAGTTCTTC
CASSYREYGSTYNEQFF
>many|TRBJ2-1|TRBV12-3/TRBV12-4|TRBD2
TGTGCCAGCAGCTGGACTAGCGGGGACTACAATGAGCAGTTCTTC
CASSWTSGDYNEQFF
>.|TRBJ2-5|TRBV5-6|TRBD1
TGTGCCAGCAGCTCGATACAGGGGGCTGGGGAGACCCAGTACTTC
CASSSIQGAGETQYF
>few|TRBJ1-6|TRBV4-1|.
TGCGCCAGCAGCCAAGAAAGTCAGTCTAATTCACCCCTCCACTTT
CASSQESQSNSPLHF
>many|TRBJ1-5|TRBV12-3/TRBV12-4|.
TGTGCCAGCAGTTTGAACGGTGGGCCCCAGCATTTT
CASSLNGGPQHF